The clone carrying this T cell receptor (beta chain) was picked up a small number of times. Its antigen is unidentified. This CDR3 comprises 11 residues. From germline, CDR1 is KGHSH and CDR2 LQKENI. Trimming pared 5 bases from V and 7 bases from J, leaving 6 bases between. The data derive from a study of beta chain features in type 1 diabetes. Study-wide results and limits: Patients with Type 1 diabetes showed moderately but significantly shorter TCRB CDR3s in all four CD4+ subsets. Across patients, naive, central memory and Treg TCRB repertoires exhibited apparently greater similarity than was observed across healthy donors.

All of the isolated RNA was reverse transcribed, so expressed TCRB transcripts were sequenced. Mean read depth for naive, central memory and regulatory T cell samples was approximately 3.57 million reads. Profiled with immunoSEQ multiplex PCR; TCRdb holds only in-frame clones, not every one. Found here are about 900,000 clones, roughly 15% of them singletons; the top ten hold 0.023%. This TCR derives from a woman aged 18 to 35 in good health. The chain has TRBV18 and TRBJ2-1, with D unresolved. The source material was naive CD4+ T cells from blood. CDR3 sequence (DNA): TGTGCCAGCTCAGCGCAGAATGAGCAGTTCTTC. This gives the protein CASSAQNEQFF.